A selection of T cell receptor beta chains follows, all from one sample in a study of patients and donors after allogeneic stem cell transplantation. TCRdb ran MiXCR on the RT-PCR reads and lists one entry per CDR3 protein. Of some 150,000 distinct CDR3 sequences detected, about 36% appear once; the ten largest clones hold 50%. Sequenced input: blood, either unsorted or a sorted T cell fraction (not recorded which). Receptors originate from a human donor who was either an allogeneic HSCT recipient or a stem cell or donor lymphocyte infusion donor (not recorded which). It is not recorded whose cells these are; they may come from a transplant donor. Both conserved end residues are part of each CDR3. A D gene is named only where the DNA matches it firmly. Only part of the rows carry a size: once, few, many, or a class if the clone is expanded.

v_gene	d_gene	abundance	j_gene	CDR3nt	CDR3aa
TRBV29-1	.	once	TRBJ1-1	TGCAGCGTTGGTGGGATTGACACTGAAGCTTTCTTT	CSVGGIDTEAFF
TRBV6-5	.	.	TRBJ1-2	TGTGCCAGCAGTCCTAGGAACAGGCCGTATGGCTACACCTTC	CASSPRNRPYGYTF
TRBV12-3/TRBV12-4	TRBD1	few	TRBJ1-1	TGTGCCAGCAGTGCCGACAGGGAGGTATCTACTGAAGCTTTCTTT	CASSADREVSTEAFF
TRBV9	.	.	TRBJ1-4	TGTGCCAGCAGCGGTGACGGCGGGGAAAAACTGTTTTTT	CASSGDGGEKLFF
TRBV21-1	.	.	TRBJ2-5	TGTGCCAGCAGCAAAGCGCGAACCGATGCCCAAGAGACCCAGTACTTC	CASSKARTDAQETQYF
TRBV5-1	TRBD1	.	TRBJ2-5	TGCGCCAGCAGCTTTACGGACAGGGGACAAGAGACCCAGTACTTC	CASSFTDRGQETQYF
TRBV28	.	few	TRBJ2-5	TGTGCCAGCAGTTTAGCCACCCCGGCAGAGACCCAGTACTTC	CASSLATPAETQYF
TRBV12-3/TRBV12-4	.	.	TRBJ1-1	TGTGCCAGCAGTTTCGGGGGAGATGAAGCTTTCTTT	CASSFGGDEAFF
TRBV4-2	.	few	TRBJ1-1	TGTGCCAGCAGCCAAGAGGAGGGCCGGGGCACTGAAGCTTTCTTT	CASSQEEGRGTEAFF
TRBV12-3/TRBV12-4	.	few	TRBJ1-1	TGTGCCAGCAGTTTAGCCGTGGGCCAGGAAGCTTTCTTT	CASSLAVGQEAFF
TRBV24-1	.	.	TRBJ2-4	TGTGCCACCAGTGACCTGCGGAACATTCAGTACTTC	CATSDLRNIQYF
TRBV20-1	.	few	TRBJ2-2	TGCAGTGCTAGAGATACCGGGCCGTACACCGGGGAGCTGTTTTTT	CSARDTGPYTGELFF
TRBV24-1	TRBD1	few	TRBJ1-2	TGTGCCACCAGTGCCCCCGGGACAGGGGGTGGCTACACCTTC	CATSAPGTGGGYTF
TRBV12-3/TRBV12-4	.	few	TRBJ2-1	TGTGCCAGCAGTTTGGAGGGATTCTCCTACAATGAGCAGTTCTTC	CASSLEGFSYNEQFF
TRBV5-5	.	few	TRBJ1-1	TGTGCCAGCAGTACCACCGCGAAGAACACTGAAGCTTTCTTT	CASSTTAKNTEAFF
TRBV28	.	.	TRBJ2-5	TGTGCCAGCAGTCCAAAGACAGTCTTGAAGACCCAGTACTTC	CASSPKTVLKTQYF
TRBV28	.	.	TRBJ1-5	TGTGCCAGCAGTCTCCGTTTAGGGGGGAATCAGCCCCAGCATTTT	CASSLRLGGNQPQHF
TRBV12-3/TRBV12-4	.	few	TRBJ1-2	TGTGCCAGCAGTTTAGTGGGAGATTTTAACTATGGCTACACCTTC	CASSLVGDFNYGYTF
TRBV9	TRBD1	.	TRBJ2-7	TGTGCCAGCAGCAAGGGACAGGGGATCCACGAGCAGTACTTC	CASSKGQGIHEQYF
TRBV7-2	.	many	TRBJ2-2	TGTGCCAGCAGTTCATGGGGTACCGGGGAGCTGTTTTTT	CASSSWGTGELFF
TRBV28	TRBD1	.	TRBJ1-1	TGTGCCAGCAGTTTAGACAGGGTACTAGCTTTCTTT	CASSLDRVLAFF
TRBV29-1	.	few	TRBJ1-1	TGCATTTCCCTCGGAGGGGACGGGAACACTGAAGCTTTCTTT	CISLGGDGNTEAFF
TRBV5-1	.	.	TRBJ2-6	TGCGCCAGCAGCTTGGTCGTTGAGGCCAACGTCCTGACTTTC	CASSLVVEANVLTF
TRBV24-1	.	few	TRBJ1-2	TGTGCCACCAGTGATTCCTTAACAGGATTTGGAGGCTACACCTTC	CATSDSLTGFGGYTF
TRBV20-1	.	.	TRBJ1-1	TGCAGTGCTCTACCCGCGTTTGGTGATGAAGCTTTCTTT	CSALPAFGDEAFF
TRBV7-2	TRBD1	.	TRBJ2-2	TGTGCCAGCAGCTTAGTCGGGACAGGGGTCCCCGGGGAGCTGTTTTTT	CASSLVGTGVPGELFF
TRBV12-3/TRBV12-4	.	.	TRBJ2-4	TGTGCCAGCAGTTTAATAGCAGGGGGGAACATTCAGTACTTC	CASSLIAGGNIQYF
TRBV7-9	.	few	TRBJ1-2	TGTGCCAGCAGCTTAGGTGGCACTTCCTATGGCTACACCTTC	CASSLGGTSYGYTF
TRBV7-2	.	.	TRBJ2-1	TGTGCCAGCAGCCGAGTGGATGAGCAGTTCTTC	CASSRVDEQFF
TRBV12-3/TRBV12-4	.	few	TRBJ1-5	TGTGCCAGCAGTTTAGCGCTTTATACAAATAGCAATCAGCCCCAGCATTTT	CASSLALYTNSNQPQHF
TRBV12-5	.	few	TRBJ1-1	TGTGCTAGTGGTTTGGGGGCCTCGTCTGAAGCTTTCTTT	CASGLGASSEAFF
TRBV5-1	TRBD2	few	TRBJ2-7	TGCGCCAGCAGCTTTGTAGCGGGTGAGCAGTACTTC	CASSFVAGEQYF
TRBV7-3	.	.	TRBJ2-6	TGTGCCAGCAGCTTAACGGACGGATACTCTGGGGCCAACGTCCTGACTTTC	CASSLTDGYSGANVLTF
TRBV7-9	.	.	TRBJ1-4	TGTGCCAGCAGCCCTCGAGAGGGGGGTAATGAAAAACTGTTTTTT	CASSPREGGNEKLFF
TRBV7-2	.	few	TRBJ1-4	TGTGCCAGCAGACTCGGACAGACCTGGTCCGAAAAACTGTTTTTT	CASRLGQTWSEKLFF
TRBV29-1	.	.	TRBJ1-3	TGCAGCGTTTTACAGGGTGCTGGAAACACCATATATTTT	CSVLQGAGNTIYF
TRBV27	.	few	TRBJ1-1	TGTGCCAGCAAAGGGTCGAACACTGAAGCTTTCTTT	CASKGSNTEAFF
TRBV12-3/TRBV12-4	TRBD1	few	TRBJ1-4	TGTGCCAGCAGTCCCGGGACAGAGAGGGAAAAACTGTTTTTT	CASSPGTEREKLFF
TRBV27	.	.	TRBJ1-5	TGTGCCAGCAGTTTAGGTGTAGGGGCCAGCAATCAGCCCCAGCATTTT	CASSLGVGASNQPQHF
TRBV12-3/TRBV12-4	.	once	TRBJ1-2	TGTGCCAGCAGTTTAGTTACACATGGCTACACCTTC	CASSLVTHGYTF
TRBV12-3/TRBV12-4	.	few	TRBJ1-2	TGTGCCAGCAGCTCCGCACCCCTCGGCTATGGCTACACCTTC	CASSSAPLGYGYTF